The 15 T cell receptor beta chains below come from one sample, sequenced in a study of beta chain features in type 1 diabetes. The sequenced template was cDNA made from the entire isolated RNA. Only in-frame clones appear in the TCRdb table, and some are missing; sequencing was by immunoSEQ multiplex PCR. This sample has 310,000 or so clones, with 8% to 13% found just once. The sample consisted of naive CD4+ T cells from blood. The receptors were sampled from a woman aged 25 to 39 in good health.

This clone was recorded a few times. The chain combines TRBV29-1 with TRBJ1-1, with D unclear. V was cut by 4 bases and J by 1 base, with 7 bases left in between. The CDR3 totals 12 residues. Germline lookup yields CDR1 SQVTM and CDR2 ANQGSEA. The CDR3 nucleotides read TGCAGCGTTGGTCGAGCGAACACTGAAGCTTTCTTT. Amino acids: CSVGRANTEAFF.

This clone was counted only a few times. J is TRBJ2-1 and V is TRBV15; 10 bases agree with TRBD2. CDR1 is LNHNV and CDR2 is YYDKDF in the germline V gene (reference sequence). This CDR3 has 16 residues. V trimming: 3 bases; J trimming: 5 bases; junction bases outside the gene matches: 7. As DNA, the CDR3 is TGTGCCACCAGCAGGAAACTAGCGGGGCAGAACAATGAGCAGTTCTTC. Translation gives CATSRKLAGQNNEQFF.

The chain recombines TRBV29-1 with TRBJ1-2; D may be TRBD1 (5 bases). In germline, CDR1 is SQVTM, CDR2 ANQGSEA. This CDR3 region has 13 residues. The germline V and J ends were trimmed by 5 bases and 4 bases, with 14 bases remaining between them. The CDR3 here is CSVSQGVGYGYTF. DNA for the CDR3: TGCAGCGTTAGCCAGGGTGTCGGCTATGGCTACACCTTC.

The rearrangement joins TRBV27 to TRBJ2-3; 8 bases are shared with TRBD1. The trim removed 6 bases at V and 6 bases at J, leaving 14 bases unmatched. Germline CDR1 reads MNHEY; CDR2 reads SMNVEV (reference sequence). This CDR3 spans 16 amino acids. CDR3 bases: TGTGCCAGCAGAGTCGAAGCCCCCCAGGGGGCGGATACGCAGTATTTT. Protein sequence: CASRVEAPQGADTQYF.

The chain joins TRBV6-5 to TRBJ2-6, with D possibly TRBD2 on 6 matching bases. V was clipped by 3 bases and J by 3 bases, with 9 bases between them. CDR1 is MNHEY, CDR2 SVGAGI, per germline. This CDR3 region has 15 residues. Written as DNA, the CDR3 is TGTGCCAGCAGTTATTCGGGGGTTGGGGCCAACGTCCTGACTTTC. The encoded protein is CASSYSGVGANVLTF.

This clone was counted a few times. The chain joins TRBV5-4 to TRBJ2-2; 10 nucleotides align to TRBD1. Per germline, CDR1 SGHNT and CDR2 YYREEE (reference sequence). The V gene end was trimmed by 4 bases and the J gene end by 3 bases; junction bases not matched to a gene: 3. The CDR3 extends over 15 amino acids. The CDR3 loop is CASSRDRGYTGELFF. CDR3 nucleotides: TGTGCCAGCAGCCGGGACAGGGGATACACCGGGGAGCTGTTTTTT. The full variable domain, rest sourced from reference TRBV5-4 and TRBJ2-2, is ETGVTQSPTHLIKTRGQQVTLRCSSQSGHNTVSWYQQALGQGPQFIFQYYREEENGRGNFPPRFSGLQFPNYSSELNVNALELDDSALYLCASSRDRGYTGELFFGEGSRLTVL.

This clone was counted between two and nine times. The rearrangement uses TRBV30 and TRBJ1-2; D is unresolved. The germline V and J ends were trimmed by 2 bases and 8 bases, with 18 bases remaining between them. Per germline, CDR1 GTSNPN and CDR2 SVGIG (reference sequence). The length of the CDR3 is 14 residues. The CDR3 here is CAWSRYGMKRGYTF. CDR3 coding DNA: TGTGCCTGGAGTCGGTACGGGATGAAGCGGGGCTACACCTTC. Supplemented by reference TRBV30 and TRBJ1-2, the full variable domain reads SQTIHQWPATLVQPVGSPLSLECTVEGTSNPNLYWYRQAAGRGLQLLFYSVGIGQISSEVPQNLSASRPQDRQFILSSKKLLLSDSGFYLCAWSRYGMKRGYTFGSGTRLTVV.

The chain has TRBV5-1 and TRBJ1-1, with 7 bases that match TRBD1. Germline CDR1 SGHRS, CDR2 YFSETQ. Trimming cost V 1 base and J 2 bases; bases outside gene matches: 5. This CDR3 comprises 15 residues. This CDR3 is CASSLSRTGNTEAFF. CDR3 coding DNA: TGCGCCAGCAGCTTGTCCCGGACAGGTAACACTGAAGCTTTCTTT.

The rearrangement joins TRBV5-8 to TRBJ1-5; a possible D gene is TRBD1 (6 bases). Looked up from germline, CDR1 is SGHTS and CDR2 is YDEGEE. Trimming cost V 3 bases and J 0 bases, with 13 bases left between them. The CDR3 has 16 amino acids. The CDR3 nucleotides are TGTGCCAGCAGCTGGGAGACAGGATATAGCAATCAGCCCCAGCATTTT. This gives the protein CASSWETGYSNQPQHF.

Points on this clone: An end of the junction differs from the germline gene, which may be a read error. V usage is TRBV28 and J usage is TRBJ2-4, with 13 bases that match TRBD2. Germline V gene data show CDR1 as MDHEN and CDR2 as SYDVKM. CDR3 size: 10 residues. CDR3 sequence (DNA): TGTGCCAGCAAAAGGACTAGCGGGAGCTTC. Protein sequence: CASKRTSGSF.

This rearrangement joins TRBV11-1 to TRBJ2-7, with 9 bases matching TRBD1. The CDR3 runs 15 residues. The V gene end was trimmed by 4 bases and the J gene end by 2 bases; junction bases not matched to a gene: 6. Germline CDR1 and CDR2: SGHAT and FQDESV (reference sequence). The CDR3 sequence: CASSSRDRVTYEQYF. CDR3 bases: TGTGCCAGCAGCTCACGGGACAGGGTGACCTACGAGCAGTACTTC.

This clone was counted between two and nine times. V is TRBV7-2 and J is TRBJ2-7; 7 positions match TRBD1. The CDR3 runs 14 residues. Germline CDR1 is SGHTA and CDR2 is FQGNSA. J lost 7 bases, V lost 7 bases, and 13 bases had no gene match. CDR3 nucleotide sequence: TGTGCCAGCACCAGGGACAGAAATTCTCGGGAGCAGTACTTC. Translation gives CASTRDRNSREQYF. Using reference TRBV7-2 and TRBJ2-7 for the parts outside the CDR3, the full variable domain is GAGVSQSPSNKVTEKGKDVELRCDPISGHTALYWYRQSLGQGLEFLIYFQGNSAPDKSGLPSDRFSAERTGGSVSTLTIQRTQQEDSAVYLCASTRDRNSREQYFGPGTRLTVT.

The chain has TRBV7-2 and TRBJ2-1; TRBD2 matches at 7 bases. The CDR3 contains 15 residues. Germline values: CDR1 SGHTA, CDR2 FQGNSA. The J segment lost 2 bases and the V segment lost 1 base, leaving 2 bases of the junction unmatched. Written as DNA, the CDR3 is TGTGCCAGCAGCTTAGATCTAGCGGCCTACAATGAGCAGTTCTTC. Protein sequence: CASSLDLAAYNEQFF.

This clone occurred a few times. V usage is TRBV11-2 and J usage is TRBJ2-7; no clear D gene. V lost 5 bases and J lost 7, with 15 bases in between. The CDR3 extends over 13 amino acids. Germline V CDR1 and CDR2: SGHAT, FQNNGV. CDR3 loop: CASSPRMPLEQYF. The DNA of the CDR3 is TGTGCCAGCAGCCCGCGTATGCCATTGGAGCAGTACTTC.

V gene TRBV6-1 combines with J gene TRBJ2-1; TRBD1 aligns across 8 bases. V trimming: 4 bases; J trimming: 7 bases; junction bases outside the gene matches: 0. The CDR3 covers 12 residues. The germline V gene has CDR1 MNHNS and CDR2 SASEGT. This chain's CDR3 is CASSGTGNEQFF. DNA for the CDR3: TGTGCCAGCAGTGGGACAGGGAATGAGCAGTTCTTC.